This T cell receptor (beta chain) came from a study of blood T cell repertoires in COVID-19. Study overall: The cDNA or gDNA used as material had been derived from T cells, B-cell-depleted T cells, or PBMCs.

The study recruited people aged about 18 to 89 years across approximately 23 US areas. In the study's own analysis: Amplified reference gene primers provided the basis for estimating nucleated cell counts. Only in-frame clones appear in the TCRdb table, and some are missing; sequencing was by immunoSEQ multiplex PCR. V and J calls and clone size are as listed in that table; D and trimming were resolved from the DNA. Of fewer than 200,000 clones in the sample, about four fifths are singletons; the top ten hold approximately 4%. In germline, CDR1 is SGHNT, CDR2 YENEEA. The CDR3 extends over 15 amino acids. The V end was cut by 5 bases, the J end by 4 bases, with 12 bases between.

The sample comprised PBMCs or T cells enriched from blood (not recorded which). The clonotype was recovered from a woman aged 50 to 65 in a cohort exposed to, infected with or recovered from COVID-19 (not recorded which). The J gene is TRBJ1-6, the V gene TRBV11-3, with a tentative D call TRBD1 (5 bases). In nucleotides, the CDR3 is TGTGCCAGCAGCATGGGGGGAGGTTATAATTCACCCCTCCACTTT. Amino acids: CASSMGGGYNSPLHF.